The rows below give T cell receptor beta chains drawn from one sample of a study of response to subunit inactivated influenza vaccine. In TCRdb, the RT-PCR reads were re-called with MiXCR into one record per CDR3 protein. Here the sample spans hundreds of thousands of distinct CDR3 sequences, roughly 13% being singletons. The specimen was PBMCs from blood, collected approximately 15 days before vaccination. These receptors were obtained from a man aged 50-59 years who received an inactivated influenza vaccine. Each CDR3 is given with its conserved first and last residue. Fields, in order: V gene, J gene, D gene, clone size, CDR3 protein, CDR3 DNA. A D gene is named only where the DNA matches it firmly. The size of a clone is reported for some rows only, either as once, few or many, or as a class for expanded clones.

>TRBV29-1|TRBJ1-2|-|-
CSVGGDRNYGYTF
TGCAGCGTTGGTGGAGACAGGAACTATGGCTACACCTTC
>TRBV6-2/TRBV6-3|TRBJ2-6|-|few
CASSNPQGANVLTF
TGTGCCAGCAGTAACCCGCAGGGGGCCAACGTCCTGACTTTC
>TRBV5-1|TRBJ2-5|-|-
CASSFGRISETQYF
TGCGCCAGCAGCTTCGGCAGGATATCAGAGACCCAGTACTTC
>TRBV7-6|TRBJ1-1|TRBD1|-
CASSLRMTGVNTEAFF
TGTGCCAGCAGCTTAAGGATGACAGGGGTGAACACTGAAGCTTTCTTT
>TRBV5-1|TRBJ2-3|TRBD1|few
CASSLVATGVTSTDTQYF
TGCGCCAGCAGCTTGGTCGCGACAGGGGTTACTAGCACAGATACGCAGTATTTT
>TRBV29-1|TRBJ1-5|-|-
CSARDTYSQPQHF
TGCAGCGCGCGGGACACCTATTCTCAGCCCCAGCATTTT
>TRBV4-1|TRBJ1-5|-|few
CASSQSWVSNQPQHF
TGCGCCAGCAGCCAAAGTTGGGTTAGCAATCAGCCCCAGCATTTT
>TRBV2|TRBJ2-3|-|few
CASCVDRQYTDTQYF
TGTGCCAGCTGTGTAGACCGACAGTACACAGATACGCAGTATTTT
>TRBV7-2|TRBJ2-7|-|-
CASSSGQYEQYF
TGTGCCAGCAGCTCGGGGCAATACGAGCAGTACTTC
>TRBV29-1|TRBJ1-6|-|-
CSVANGSYNSPLHF
TGCAGCGTCGCTAACGGATCCTATAATTCACCCCTCCACTTT
>TRBV4-1|TRBJ2-5|-|-
CASSQVASQTKETQYF
TGCGCCAGCAGCCAAGTAGCCAGCCAGACAAAAGAGACCCAGTACTTC
>TRBV11-2|TRBJ2-4|TRBD1|few
CASSPRSTGVTKNIQYF
TGTGCCAGCAGCCCGCGATCGACAGGGGTGACCAAAAACATTCAGTACTTC
>TRBV12-3/TRBV12-4|TRBJ2-7|TRBD2|-
CASSAGGPGYEQYF
TGTGCCAGCAGTGCGGGGGGCCCGGGGTACGAGCAGTACTTC
>TRBV6-5|TRBJ1-5|-|-
CASSYGPNHSNQPQHF
TGTGCCAGCAGTTACGGGCCTAATCATAGCAATCAGCCCCAGCATTTT
>TRBV7-6|TRBJ2-5|TRBD1|many
CASSLFQGAAQETQYF
TGTGCCAGCAGCTTATTTCAGGGGGCCGCCCAAGAGACCCAGTACTTC
>TRBV29-1|TRBJ1-4|TRBD1|-
CSVDKGGVGEKLFF
TGCAGCGTTGATAAAGGGGGCGTGGGTGAAAAACTGTTTTTT
>TRBV24-1|TRBJ2-1|TRBD1|few
CATSDLSDRGYNEQFF
TGTGCCACCAGTGATTTATCGGACAGGGGTTACAATGAGCAGTTCTTC
>TRBV6-2/TRBV6-3|TRBJ1-2|-|-
CASSQGLYYGYTF
TGTGCCAGCAGCCAGGGACTTTACTATGGCTACACCTTC
>TRBV7-9|TRBJ2-7|-|few
CASSLVGEGGEQYF
TGTGCCAGCAGCCTAGTCGGGGAAGGGGGCGAGCAGTACTTC
>TRBV5-1|TRBJ1-3|TRBD1|many
CASSLGQGNTIYF
TGTGCCAGCAGCTTGGGACAGGGAAACACCATATATTTT
>TRBV6-5|TRBJ1-5|-|-
CASSYSNGEGRHQPQHF
TGTGCCAGCAGTTACTCGAACGGGGAAGGGCGGCATCAGCCCCAGCATTTT
>TRBV5-1|TRBJ2-1|-|many
CASSMGEAFYNEQFF
TGCGCCAGCAGTATGGGGGAGGCCTTCTACAATGAGCAGTTCTTC
>TRBV6-5|TRBJ2-1|-|-
CAASSGGGGPSYNEQFF
TGTGCCGCCAGTTCCGGGGGAGGGGGGCCCTCCTACAATGAGCAGTTCTTC
>TRBV6-1|TRBJ1-2|-|-
CASRGLGRGFNYGYTF
TGTGCCAGCAGGGGACTCGGGCGCGGCTTCAACTATGGCTACACCTTC
>TRBV6-2/TRBV6-3|TRBJ1-1|TRBD1|-
CASSYLQTGAEAFF
TGTGCCAGCAGTTACCTGCAGACAGGGGCTGAAGCTTTCTTT